The clone carrying this T cell receptor (beta chain) was counted only a few times. Per germline, CDR1 LGHNA and CDR2 YSLEER. The CDR3 sequence is 14 residues long. Trimming removed 0 bases from V and 9 bases from J, with 14 bases in between. This record comes from a study of blood T cell repertoires in COVID-19. Produced via immunoSEQ multiplex PCR; TCRdb's table is partial and in-frame only. The repertoire holds about 150,000 clones, roughly nine tenths seen once, with approximately 0.5% in the top ten. Sequencing was performed on peripheral blood. The receptor was derived from a man between 45 and 60 years old with acute or convalescent COVID-19. This chain connects TRBV4-3 to TRBJ1-1; D not certain. CDR3 sequence reads: CASSQDFGSTKAFF. In nucleotides, the CDR3 is TGCGCCAGCAGCCAAGATTTCGGGAGTACTAAAGCTTTCTTT.